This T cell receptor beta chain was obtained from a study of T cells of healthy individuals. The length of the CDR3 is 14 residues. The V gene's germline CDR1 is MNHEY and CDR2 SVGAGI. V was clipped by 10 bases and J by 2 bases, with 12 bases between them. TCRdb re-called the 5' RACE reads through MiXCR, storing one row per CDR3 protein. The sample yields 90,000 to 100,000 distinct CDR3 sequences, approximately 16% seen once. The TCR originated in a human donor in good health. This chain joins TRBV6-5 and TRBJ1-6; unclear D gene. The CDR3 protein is CATNTGAYNSPLHF. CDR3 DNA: TGTGCCACCAACACCGGGGCCTATAATTCACCCCTCCACTTT.